The rows below give T cell receptor beta chains drawn from one sample of a study of cytomegalovirus exposure and HLA in healthy donors. Produced via immunoSEQ multiplex PCR; TCRdb's table is partial and in-frame only. This sample has roughly 190,000 clones, with roughly 80% found just once. Material: PBMCs. Source of these receptors: a woman aged 18-29 years in good health and CMV-seronegative. CDR3s leave out the opening cysteine and the closing phenylalanine or tryptophan. Fields, in order: CDR3 protein, V gene, D gene. The D gene is left open where the match is weak.

CDR3 protein: ASRRPTVTGYEQY; V gene: TRBV6-6; D gene: NA
CDR3 protein: ASSVTGLSNEKLF; V gene: TRBV6-1; D gene: NA
CDR3 protein: ASSPYGQGAGGYT; V gene: TRBV19; D gene: TRBD1
CDR3 protein: ASSSTSWI; V gene: TRBV5-8; D gene: NA
CDR3 protein: ASSGGGGFGNQPQH; V gene: TRBV10-2; D gene: NA
CDR3 protein: ASSLAGDSTDTQY; V gene: TRBV27; D gene: TRBD2
CDR3 protein: ASSFTGIQGRLTEAF; V gene: TRBV7-2; D gene: NA
CDR3 protein: AISGPTGGSYEQY; V gene: TRBV10-3; D gene: TRBD2
CDR3 protein: ASSLGAGQPTYEQY; V gene: TRBV11-1; D gene: NA
CDR3 protein: ASSLIQGQGQETQY; V gene: TRBV28; D gene: TRBD1
CDR3 protein: ASSLGGRLEETQY; V gene: TRBV7-3; D gene: NA
CDR3 protein: AISEPTGGITGELF; V gene: TRBV10-3; D gene: TRBD1
CDR3 protein: ASSVANMNTEAF; V gene: TRBV9; D gene: NA
CDR3 protein: ASSRDSSSYNSPLH; V gene: TRBV5-6; D gene: NA
CDR3 protein: ASSLGQGNTEAF; V gene: TRBV27; D gene: TRBD1
CDR3 protein: ATSRAAKRKGVYEQY; V gene: TRBV15; D gene: NA
CDR3 protein: ASSAQLTGVRF; V gene: TRBV19; D gene: TRBD1
CDR3 protein: ASSLEGPRGS; V gene: TRBV5-1; D gene: NA
CDR3 protein: AWKYLGNTIY; V gene: TRBV30; D gene: NA
CDR3 protein: ASRVGKSNGYT; V gene: TRBV6-5; D gene: NA
CDR3 protein: ASSPLFYEQY; V gene: TRBV18; D gene: NA
CDR3 protein: ASSLNRVGEQY; V gene: TRBV7-2; D gene: NA
CDR3 protein: ASSLRTVGNANYGYT; V gene: TRBV7-2; D gene: NA
CDR3 protein: ASRQSGTGEDEQY; V gene: TRBV7-9; D gene: TRBD1
CDR3 protein: ASSGETGALSYEQY; V gene: TRBV5-1; D gene: TRBD1
CDR3 protein: ASSTGTSTDTQY; V gene: TRBV7-3; D gene: NA
CDR3 protein: ASRHRQAAYEQY; V gene: TRBV13; D gene: NA
CDR3 protein: ASSLTSGGRGSPLH; V gene: TRBV7-3; D gene: NA